Given below is one TCR beta chain in context. Its specificity is unknown. The record originates from a study of cytomegalovirus exposure and HLA in healthy donors. Across the whole study: The Caucasian-associated ancestry cluster contained about four fifths of the roughly 370 genotyped donors.

PCR used 60 Vbeta primers and 13 Jbeta primers. Authors' analysis steps: Later, 65 million to 90 million unique TCR beta chains were counted in an analysis, and 8.5 million to 13 million of them were shared. Clones were read by immunoSEQ multiplex PCR, and TCRdb kept only the in-frame ones, dropping some. From that table come the V and J calls and clone size; the DNA was used to work out D and trimming. The sample carries over 65,000 clones, approximately 71% recorded once. The study, taken as a whole, reports: Researchers reportedly found TCR beta sequences accurately predicted most subjects' HLA-A and HLA-B alleles. Earlier findings revealed that most TCR beta V segments proved productive either about 90% or about 30% of the time.

In germline, CDR1 is MGHRA, CDR2 YSYEKL. Trimming removed 1 base from V and 2 bases from J; junction bases left unmatched: 20. The CDR3 contains 21 residues. The TCR originated in a woman aged 40 to 49 in good health and CMV-seronegative. Material: PBMCs. The chain has TRBV4-1 and TRBJ2-7; 10 bases are shared with TRBD2. The CDR3 loop is CASSQAPRSSGRGTATYEQYF. In nucleotides, the CDR3 is TGCGCCAGCAGCCAAGCCCCTCGATCTAGCGGGAGAGGGACAGCAACCTACGAGCAGTACTTC.